Listed below are T cell receptor beta chains from one sample, sequenced in a study of blood T cell repertoires in COVID-19. Measured with immunoSEQ multiplex PCR; TCRdb has only the in-frame clones, and not every one. The data hold around 75,000 clones, with 65% to 85% observed a single time. Sample: peripheral blood. The receptor source for this set is a man aged 45-60 years with COVID-19, enrolled during active disease. Each CDR3 is given with its conserved first and last residue. D genes are given only for firm matches. Clone sizes are given selectively: once, few, many, or a class where the clone is expanded.

- TRBJ2-2 TRBV27 - CASSWGLNTGELFF TGTGCCAGCAGTTGGGGCCTAAACACCGGGGAGCTGTTTTTT
TRBD1 TRBJ2-7 TRBV28 - CASTKGRGYRGLHEQYF TGTGCCAGCACAAAGGGCAGGGGGTACAGGGGGCTTCACGAGCAGTACTTC
TRBD1 TRBJ2-5 TRBV7-9 once CASSFQGAAETQYF TGTGCCAGCAGCTTTCAGGGGGCGGCGGAGACCCAGTACTTC
TRBD1 TRBJ1-1 TRBV19 - CASSDQGAFPDRCF TGTGCCAGTAGTGACCAGGGGGCGTTTCCCGATCGTTGCTTT
- TRBJ1-2 TRBV19 - CASIEAGGRGYGYTF TGTGCCAGTATCGAAGCGGGCGGCCGGGGCTATGGCTACACCTTC
TRBD1 TRBJ2-3 TRBV30 - CAWIRMRTGGFTDTQYF TGTGCCTGGATCAGGATGAGGACAGGGGGATTCACAGATACGCAGTATTTT
TRBD2 TRBJ2-3 TRBV2 - CASSGGSGRTDTQYF TGTGCCAGCAGTGGCGGGAGCGGACGCACAGATACGCAGTATTTT
TRBD1 TRBJ2-7 TRBV7-3 once CASSPTGGYEQYF TGTGCCAGCAGCCCGACAGGGGGTTACGAGCAGTACTTC
- TRBJ2-3 TRBV24-1 - CATSVGSTDTQYF TGTGCCACCAGTGTCGGGTCCACAGATACGCAGTATTTT
TRBD1 TRBJ1-1 TRBV7-9 - CASSLTTGGGTEAFF TGTGCCAGCAGCTTGACAACAGGGGGAGGTACTGAAGCTTTCTTT
- TRBJ1-5 TRBV20-1 - CSASSLQEGSPQHF TGCAGTGCTAGTTCGTTACAGGAGGGTTCGCCCCAGCATTTT
- TRBJ2-7 TRBV7-2 - CASSPLLNSYEQYF TGTGCCAGCAGCCCCTTACTAAACTCCTACGAGCAGTACTTC
- TRBJ1-1 TRBV11-1 - CASSFGLSPGAFF TGTGCCAGCAGCTTTGGACTCTCTCCGGGGGCTTTCTTT
TRBD2 TRBJ2-7 TRBV7-6 - CASSSTSGGSGEQYF TGTGCCAGCAGCTCCACTAGCGGGGGGTCGGGCGAGCAGTACTTC
TRBD1 TRBJ2-7 TRBV7-7 - CASSLGCQGVFYEQYF TGTGCTAGCAGCTTAGGGTGCCAGGGGGTGTTCTACGAGCAGTACTTC
TRBD2 TRBJ2-2 TRBV9 few CASSVLLAGGLPGELFF TGTGCCAGCAGCGTTCTACTAGCGGGAGGTCTTCCCGGGGAGCTGTTTTTT
TRBD2 TRBJ2-1 TRBV7-3 - CASSLSQASGRDEQFF TGTGCCAGCAGCTTAAGCCAGGCTAGCGGGAGGGATGAGCAGTTCTTC
TRBD2 TRBJ2-1 TRBV14 - CASSQEKVASGRFFSEQFF TGTGCCAGCAGCCAAGAAAAAGTGGCTAGCGGGCGTTTTTTTAGTGAGCAGTTCTTC
- TRBJ1-6 TRBV7-9 medium-sized CASSRGLNSPLHF TGTGCCAGCAGCCGAGGACTGAATTCACCCCTCCACTTT
- TRBJ1-1 TRBV24-1 - CATSVSSNTEAFF TGTGCCACCAGTGTGTCGTCGAACACTGAAGCTTTCTTT
- TRBJ2-7 TRBV3-1/TRBV3-2 - CASSPSALGSYEQYF TGTGCCAGCAGCCCGTCAGCCCTAGGCTCCTACGAGCAGTACTTC
- TRBJ1-2 TRBV7-2 - CASSLQGQDGYTF TGTGCCAGCAGCTTACAGGGGCAGGATGGCTACACCTTC
TRBD1 TRBJ1-6 TRBV28 - CASSPNRGRNSPLHF TGTGCCAGCAGTCCTAACAGGGGGCGGAATTCACCCCTCCACTTT
TRBD1 TRBJ2-2 TRBV4-3 - CASSQDFSGQGAVGELFF TGCGCCAGCAGCCAAGATTTTTCGGGACAGGGGGCGGTCGGGGAGCTGTTTTTT
- TRBJ1-4 TRBV7-9 - CASSLALNEKLFF TGTGCCAGCAGCTTGGCCCTCAATGAAAAACTGTTTTTT
- TRBJ2-2 TRBV7-2 - CASRLNRDTGELFF TGTGCCAGCAGACTAAACAGGGATACCGGGGAGCTGTTTTTT
- TRBJ2-2 TRBV28 - CASRSSFMGRGLYANTGELFF TGTGCCAGCAGATCCTCCTTTATGGGCAGGGGTTTGTATGCGAACACCGGGGAGCTGTTTTTT
TRBD1 TRBJ1-2 TRBV28 - CASKPFDRGGDGYTF TGTGCCAGCAAACCCTTCGACAGGGGAGGGGATGGCTACACCTTC
TRBD2 TRBJ2-1 TRBV18 - CASSRTPTSGSLNEQFF TGTGCCAGCTCACGCACCCCTACTAGCGGGAGTCTAAATGAGCAGTTCTTC
- TRBJ1-1 TRBV5-1 - CASSLTVGSTEAFF TGCGCCAGCAGCTTGACAGTCGGAAGCACTGAAGCTTTCTTT
TRBD1 TRBJ2-2 TRBV3-1/TRBV3-2 - CASSQEARGRTGYTGELFF TGTGCCAGCAGCCAAGAAGCCCGGGGCAGGACAGGGTACACCGGGGAGCTGTTTTTT
- TRBJ1-1 TRBV5-8 - CASSSERGTEAFF TGTGCCAGCAGCTCGGAGAGGGGGACTGAAGCTTTCTTT
- TRBJ1-2 TRBV5-1 - CASSLNRDYGYTF TGCGCCAGCAGCTTGAACAGGGACTATGGCTACACCTTC
TRBD1 TRBJ1-1 TRBV27 few CASGTGVLTEAFF TGTGCCAGCGGGACAGGGGTTCTCACTGAAGCTTTCTTT
TRBD1 TRBJ1-5 TRBV6-6 - CASSQPRAQGSNQPQHF TGTGCCAGCAGTCAGCCGCGGGCACAGGGGAGCAATCAGCCCCAGCATTTT
- TRBJ1-1 TRBV4-3 - CASSQHENSGDGEAFF TGCGCCAGCAGCCAACATGAGAATTCAGGGGATGGTGAAGCTTTCTTT
TRBD1 TRBJ1-1 TRBV28 - CASRFRGVGTEAFF TGTGCCAGCAGGTTCAGGGGGGTGGGCACTGAAGCTTTCTTT
- TRBJ2-7 TRBV3-1/TRBV3-2 - CASSQFIYEQYF TGTGCCAGCAGCCAGTTCATTTACGAGCAGTACTTC
- TRBJ1-1 TRBV2 - CASSEGQPSLF TGTGCCAGCAGTGAAGGACAGCCGTCTCTCTTT
- TRBJ1-2 TRBV7-9 - CASSPPGGGRGYTF TGTGCCAGCAGCCCCCCCGGGGGGGGTAGAGGCTACACCTTC
- TRBJ1-3 TRBV6-1 - CASSATGSNSGNTIYF TGTGCCAGCAGTGCCACAGGTAGCAACTCTGGAAACACCATATATTTT
- TRBJ1-5 TRBV12-2 - CASRLADRARRGNQPQHF TGTGCAAGTCGCTTAGCCGACCGGGCCCGGAGGGGCAATCAGCCCCAGCATTTT
- TRBJ2-3 TRBV29-1 - CSVESGADTQYF TGCAGCGTTGAGTCAGGGGCCGATACGCAGTATTTT
TRBD1 TRBJ1-1 TRBV29-1 few CSVDRTGNTEAFF TGCAGCGTTGACAGGACAGGGAACACTGAAGCTTTCTTT
- TRBJ2-7 TRBV6-5 - CASSPRDWKDEQYF TGTGCCAGCAGTCCCCGGGACTGGAAAGACGAGCAGTACTTC
- TRBJ1-1 TRBV5-1 - CASSDTGRSGTEAFF TGCGCCAGCAGCGATACAGGTCGGAGTGGCACTGAAGCTTTCTTT
TRBD1 TRBJ1-3 TRBV12-3/TRBV12-4 - CASSPGQGPVYF TGTGCCAGCAGTCCGGGACAGGGCCCCGTATATTTT
TRBD2 TRBJ2-1 TRBV5-1 - CASSLGSRENNNEQFF TGCGCCAGCAGCTTGGGATCGCGGGAGAATAACAATGAGCAGTTCTTC
TRBD2 TRBJ2-1 TRBV7-3 - CASSTTRLAALDEQFF TGTGCCAGCAGCACCACTCGACTAGCAGCTTTGGATGAGCAGTTCTTC
TRBD1 TRBJ2-7 TRBV29-1 - CSVEGQPYEQYF TGCAGCGTTGAGGGACAGCCCTACGAGCAGTACTTC
- TRBJ2-1 TRBV4-1 - CASSQDRDFDGNEQFF TGCGCCAGCAGCCAAGATCGGGACTTCGACGGGAATGAGCAGTTCTTC
- TRBJ1-2 TRBV5-1 - CASSPDGDYGYTF TGCGCCAGCAGCCCGGACGGGGACTATGGCTACACCTTC
TRBD1 TRBJ2-1 TRBV30 - CAWSTAPGRGHNNEQFF TGTGCCTGGAGTACAGCCCCGGGCAGGGGGCACAACAATGAGCAGTTCTTC